The rows below give T cell receptor beta chains drawn from one sample of a study of shared clonotypes between healthy human individuals. Method: immunoSEQ multiplex PCR; TCRdb's copy keeps in-frame clones and lacks some. The sample contains hundreds of thousands of clones, around 96% of which appear only once. Sequencing used naive CD8+ T cells sorted from blood. The receptors were gathered from a woman in her 30s in good health. CDR3s include the opening cysteine and the closing phenylalanine or tryptophan. The D gene is left open where the match is weak.

V: TRBV15; J: TRBJ1-5; D: NA; DNA: TGTGCCACCAGCACTTATAGCAATCAGCCCCAGCATTTT; CDR3: CATSTYSNQPQHF
V: TRBV11-2; J: TRBJ1-2; D: NA; DNA: TGTGCCAGCAGCTTGACAGAAGGATCTAACTATGGCTACACCTTC; CDR3: CASSLTEGSNYGYTF
V: TRBV15; J: TRBJ2-7; D: TRBD1; DNA: TGTGCCACCAGCATAGGACAGGACTACGAGCAGTACTTC; CDR3: CATSIGQDYEQYF
V: TRBV9; J: TRBJ2-7; D: TRBD1; DNA: TGTGCCAGCAGCGTAAATCCGGGACAGGGAGTCCACGAGCAGTACTTC; CDR3: CASSVNPGQGVHEQYF
V: TRBV28; J: TRBJ2-3; D: NA; DNA: TGTGCCAGCAGTTTAGGTGTCCCGGGGACTAGCACAGATACGCAGTATTTT; CDR3: CASSLGVPGTSTDTQYF
V: TRBV7-9; J: TRBJ1-2; D: TRBD1; DNA: TGTGCCAGCAGCTTAGGGACAGGGACTAACTATGGCTACACCTTC; CDR3: CASSLGTGTNYGYTF
V: TRBV7-3; J: TRBJ2-1; D: TRBD2; DNA: TGTGCCAGCAGCTTATTAGCGGGAGAATACAATGAGCAGTTCTTC; CDR3: CASSLLAGEYNEQFF
V: TRBV18; J: TRBJ1-2; D: TRBD1; DNA: TGTGCCAGCTCACCTGGGGACAGGGTGGATGGCTACACCTTC; CDR3: CASSPGDRVDGYTF
V: TRBV29-1; J: TRBJ2-7; D: NA; DNA: TGCAGCGTTGAAGATCCAGCGGGTTTTGAGGGCGAGCAGTACTTC; CDR3: CSVEDPAGFEGEQYF
V: TRBV27; J: TRBJ1-1; D: NA; DNA: TGTGCCAGCAGTTTAGGGGGAAGAACTGAAGCTTTCTTT; CDR3: CASSLGGRTEAFF
V: TRBV5-6; J: TRBJ1-2; D: NA; DNA: TGTGCCAGCAGCCGCCCGAGTGACGTGCCCTATGGCTACACCTTC; CDR3: CASSRPSDVPYGYTF